Below are 9 T cell receptor beta chains sequenced from a single sample in a study of CD8 T cells in Susac syndrome. With random hexamers, 0.5 to 1 ug RNA was reverse transcribed. TCRdb analysed the immunoSEQ multiplex PCR reads with MiXCR anew, one entry per CDR3 protein. The sample holds around 180,000 distinct CDR3 sequences, roughly 94% seen once. Sequencing was carried out using CD4+ T cells from PBMCs. Receptor source: a human donor with Susac syndrome.

V and J are TRBV20-1 and TRBJ2-3; 13 bases map to TRBD2. The CDR3 consists of 15 residues. Germline CDR1 reads DFQATT; CDR2 reads SNEGSKA (reference sequence). With 5 bases clipped from V and 6 bases from J, the junction kept 8 bases outside the gene matches. The CDR3 nucleotides are TGCAGTGCTCGGGGACTAGCGGGGATGGGGGATACGCAGTATTTT. It encodes CSARGLAGMGDTQYF.

The sample holds one count of this clonotype. The chain carries TRBV28 and TRBJ1-6; possibly TRBD1 for D (5 bases). The CDR3 is 13 residues long. The ends were cut back, 9 bases at V and 8 bases at J, with 14 bases in the middle. The germline CDR1 and CDR2 sequences are MDHEN and SYDVKM. The chain's CDR3 is CASLRDGDSPLHF. CDR3 in DNA: TGTGCCAGTCTCCGGGACGGGGATTCACCCCTCCACTTT.

The rearrangement joins TRBV10-3 to TRBJ2-1, with 8 bases identical to TRBD1. The CDR3 is 13 residues long. The germline V gene has CDR1 ENHRY and CDR2 SYGVKD. Unmatched junction bases numbered 10, after V lost 11 bases and J lost 7 bases. The CDR3 region has the DNA TGTGCCGTTAACCGACAGGGGAGGAATGAGCAGTTCTTC. Protein: CAVNRQGRNEQFF.

The sample holds one count of this clonotype. The rearrangement uses TRBV2 and TRBJ2-1; TRBD1 matches at 7 bases. J gave up 6 bases and V 8 bases, and 13 bases lay outside the gene matches. Germline values: CDR1 SNHLY, CDR2 FYNNEI. CDR3 length: 15 amino acids. The CDR3 nucleotides read TGTGCCAGCCGCGAAAACACACAGGGGACCAATGAGCAGTTCTTC. Translating gives CASRENTQGTNEQFF.

The V gene is TRBV12-3 or TRBV12-4, the J gene TRBJ1-4, with 7 bases aligning to TRBD1. The V and J ends lost 8 bases and 7 bases, in that order; junction bases with no gene match: 7. The length of the CDR3 is 13 residues. Written as DNA, the CDR3 is TGTGCCAGCCTCTCGACAGGGACTGAAAAACTGTTTTTT. Protein sequence: CASLSTGTEKLFF.

V gene TRBV3-1 combines with J gene TRBJ1-2; D uncertain. The germline V gene has CDR1 LGHDT and CDR2 YNNKEL (reference sequence). CDR3 length equals 14 residues. Trimming removed 0 bases at V and 5 bases at J, with 10 bases between. The CDR3 is CASSQERGRYGYTF. CDR3 DNA sequence: TGTGCCAGCAGCCAAGAGCGCGGTCGGTATGGCTACACCTTC. Drawing the rest from reference TRBV3-1 and TRBJ1-2, the complete variable domain is DTAVSQTPKYLVTQMGNDKSIKCEQNLGHDTMYWYKQDSKKFLKIMFSYNNKELIINETVPNRFSPKSPDKAHLNLHINSLELGDSAVYFCASSQERGRYGYTFGSGTRLTVV.

The chain couples TRBV14 to TRBJ2-2; D may be TRBD2 (5 bases). The CDR3 length is 16 residues. Germline V gene data show CDR1 as SGHDN and CDR2 as FVKESK. Between the trimmed V and J ends, which lost 0 bases and 5 bases, there was a span of 13 bases. The CDR3: CASSQDSAKRTGELFF. DNA for the CDR3: TGTGCCAGCAGCCAAGATTCGGCCAAGCGGACCGGGGAGCTGTTTTTT.

The rearrangement uses TRBV25-1 and TRBJ2-5; D uncertain. Germline V gives CDR1 MGHDK, CDR2 SYGVNS. The V end lost 2 bases, the J end lost 4 bases, and 8 bases lay between the germline ends. This CDR3 spans 13 amino acids. The CDR3 nucleotides are TGTGCCAGCAGTGAAGCAGGTGTAGAGACCCAGTACTTC. This codes for CASSEAGVETQYF.

The gene calls are TRBV29-1 and TRBJ1-2, with 7 positions matching TRBD1. The length of the CDR3 is 18 residues. Germline V gene sequence: CDR1 SQVTM, CDR2 ANQGSEA. Losses at the gene ends were 5 bases for V and 0 bases for J; bases not matched to a gene: 18. CDR3 DNA: TGCAGCGTTCATCAGGGGGTAAACCCCTCCCTTCCTAACTATGGCTACACCTTC. It is translated as CSVHQGVNPSLPNYGYTF.